The source of this T cell receptor (beta chain) is a study of identical twins. Looked up from germline, CDR1 is MNHEY and CDR2 is SMNVEV (reference sequence). With 5 bases removed from V and 6 bases from J, the gap between germline ends came to 14 bases. The CDR3 extends over 13 amino acids. The cDNA had a unique molecular identifier and a template-switch universal primer site. TCRdb reanalysed the 5' RACE reads using MiXCR and keeps one entry per CDR3 protein. The sample lists 350,000 to 500,000 distinct CDR3 sequences, approximately 17% occurring once. Study results and caveats: Rather than following the same donors, the conclusions depended on cross-sectional statistical analysis.

Comment on this clonotype: The antigen is not known.

The material sequenced was naive T cells sorted from blood. This TCR was recovered from a man over 45 in good health. V and J are TRBV27 and TRBJ2-7, with D possibly being TRBD1 (6 bases). The CDR3 is CASSLNRVSEQYF. CDR3 coding DNA: TGTGCCAGCAGTCTGAACAGGGTTTCCGAGCAGTACTTC.